The 15 T cell receptor beta chains given below trace back to one sample, sequenced in a study of cytomegalovirus exposure and HLA in healthy donors. PCR involved 60 Vbeta and 13 Jbeta primers. The protocol was immunoSEQ multiplex PCR, while the TCRdb copy is restricted to in-frame clones and leaves out a portion. Here the sample spans about 98,000 clones, 80% to 90% being singletons. Sequencing used PBMCs. All receptors come from a man in his forties or fifties in good health and CMV-seronegative.

The table lists this clone with a count of one. Its ends do not fully match the called genes, so a read error is possible. The V gene is TRBV29-1, the J gene TRBJ2-4, with a tentative D call TRBD2 (6 bases). Germline CDR1 is SQVTM and CDR2 is ANQGSEA. CDR3 length: 11 amino acids. The CDR3 here is CSVVGAGRNVF. The DNA for the CDR3 is TGCAGCGTTGTCGGGGCGGGACGGAATGTTTTC.

The gene calls are TRBV7-8 and TRBJ2-1; D is undetermined. This CDR3 has 13 amino acids. Trimming left V 5 bases short and J 8 bases short, with 13 bases between. Germline V lookup: CDR1 SGHVS, CDR2 FQNEAQ. This CDR3 is CASSTLGLDEQFF. CDR3 nucleotides: TGTGCCAGCAGCACCCTCGGGTTAGATGAGCAGTTCTTC.

The chain combines TRBV6-5 with TRBJ2-7; 7 bases map to TRBD2. The germline V gene has CDR1 MNHEY and CDR2 SVGAGI. The CDR3 consists of 15 residues. Losses at the gene ends were 7 bases for V and 4 bases for J; bases not matched to a gene: 13. CDR3 DNA sequence: TGTGCCAGCAAACCCAAGCGGGGTGGTAGGTACGAGCAGTACTTC. Its translation: CASKPKRGGRYEQYF.

This chain links TRBV14 with TRBJ2-3; 13 nucleotides match TRBD2. There are 15 residues in the CDR3. The V gene end was trimmed by 2 bases and the J gene end by 7 bases; junction bases not matched to a gene: 3. Germline V gene data show CDR1 as SGHDN and CDR2 as FVKESK. In DNA form, the CDR3 reads TGTGCCAGCAGCCAACGACTAGCGGGGGGCCATACGCAGTATTTT. Amino acids: CASSQRLAGGHTQYF. Looking up the rest from reference TRBV14 and TRBJ2-3 gives the full variable domain: EAGVTQFPSHSVIEKGQTVTLRCDPISGHDNLYWYRRVMGKEIKFLLHFVKESKQDESGMPNNRFLAERTGGTYSTLKVQPAELEDSGVYFCASSQRLAGGHTQYFGPGTRLTVL.

The chain combines TRBV28 with TRBJ1-4; no reliable D call. V lost 5 bases and J lost 5, with 3 bases in between. The CDR3 loop spans 11 amino acids. CDR1 MDHEN and CDR2 SYDVKM come from the germline V gene. The chain's CDR3 is CASSLNEKLFF. DNA for the CDR3: TGTGCCAGCAGTCTGAATGAAAAACTGTTTTTT.

V gene TRBV7-2 combines with J gene TRBJ1-2; tentative D call: TRBD1 (6 bases). V gave up 5 bases and J gave up 2 bases, with 15 bases separating them. Germline V gene data show CDR1 as SGHTA and CDR2 as FQGNSA. CDR3 length: 15 residues. In DNA form, the CDR3 reads TGTGCCAGCAGCCCGATTTCGGGGGGCAACTATGGCTACACCTTC. This codes for CASSPISGGNYGYTF.

V usage is TRBV19 and J usage is TRBJ1-1; D gene unclear. The CDR3 has 15 amino acids. The V end was cut by 3 bases, the J end by 3 bases, with 14 bases between. Germline V gene lookup returns CDR1 LNHDA and CDR2 SQIVND (reference sequence). CDR3 region: CASSIRRPADTEAFF. In DNA form, the CDR3 reads TGTGCCAGTAGTATTAGACGGCCTGCGGACACTGAAGCTTTCTTT.

This chain uses TRBV2 with TRBJ1-2, with no clear D. V was pared by 6 bases and J by 4 bases, with 15 bases between. The CDR3 contains 14 residues. Germline CDR1 and CDR2: SNHLY and FYNNEI. The CDR3: CASSNTGEGYGYTF. CDR3 DNA sequence: TGTGCCAGCAGCAATACCGGGGAGGGCTATGGCTACACCTTC.

This chain links TRBV6-5 with TRBJ2-1; 10 bases map to TRBD1. The V and J ends lost 0 bases and 8 bases, in that order; junction bases with no gene match: 7. Per the germline V gene, CDR1 is MNHEY and CDR2 is SVGAGI. The CDR3 is made up of 16 amino acids. CDR3 in DNA: TGTGCCAGCAGTTACTCGGGGACAGGGGAGTTCTATGAGCAGTTCTTC. Its translation is CASSYSGTGEFYEQFF.

The CDR3 DNA is TGTGCCAGCAGCCCGCAGGGGAACACTGAAGCTTTCTTT. This translates into CASSPQGNTEAFF. The chain combines TRBV7-9 with TRBJ1-1, with TRBD1 as a possible D gene (5 bases). The V end lost 5 bases, the J end lost 1 base, and 8 bases lay between the germline ends. Per the germline V gene, CDR1 is SEHNR and CDR2 is FQNEAQ (reference sequence). The CDR3 covers 13 residues.

This clone appeared a few times. V gene TRBV1 combines with J gene TRBJ1-1. TRBV1 is listed as a pseudogene. This CDR3 contains 19 residues. CDR3 sequence reads: CTSSDCIAVWLLPRAEAFF. The CDR3 DNA reads TGCACCAGCAGCGATTGTATTGCGGTTTGGCTTCTTCCTCGGGCTGAAGCTTTCTTT.

The chain carries TRBV27 and TRBJ2-1; tentatively, D is TRBD1 (6 bases). V dropped 7 bases and J dropped 0 bases, with 16 bases sitting between them. Germline CDR1 reads MNHEY; CDR2 reads SMNVEV (reference sequence). The CDR3 extends over 16 amino acids. CDR3 loop: CASNTGNDSSYNEQFF. In DNA, the CDR3 is TGTGCCAGCAATACAGGGAATGATAGCTCCTACAATGAGCAGTTCTTC.

The chain couples TRBV7-8 to TRBJ2-7; a possible D gene is TRBD1 (5 bases). This CDR3 is built from 15 residues. The ends were cut back, 5 bases at V and 0 bases at J, with 14 bases in the middle. CDR1 is SGHVS, CDR2 FQNEAQ, per germline. This CDR3 reads CASSPKGKASYEQYF. DNA of the CDR3: TGTGCCAGCAGCCCTAAGGGGAAGGCCTCCTACGAGCAGTACTTC.

The CDR3 DNA follows: TGTGCCAGCAGCGGTTCGGGGGGCGCGGGTACCGGGGAGCTGTTTTTT. Translation: CASSGSGGAGTGELFF. V is TRBV9 and J is TRBJ2-2; a weak D match, TRBD2 (7 bases). This CDR3 is built from 16 residues. Trimming took off 3 bases at V and 5 bases at J, with 17 bases between the two ends. Germline values: CDR1 SGDLS, CDR2 YYNGEE.

The rearrangement joins TRBV6-1 to TRBJ2-5, with a weak D call TRBD2 (6 bases). This CDR3 contains 13 residues. The V end lost 4 bases, the J end lost 2 bases, and 8 bases lay between the germline ends. CDR1 and CDR2 (germline): MNHNS, SASEGT. CDR3 in amino acids: CASSGGTQETQYF. The CDR3 DNA sequence: TGTGCCAGCAGTGGCGGGACTCAAGAGACCCAGTACTTC.